This T cell receptor (beta chain) was sequenced for a study of CD8 T cells in ankylosing spondylitis. Findings and limits, study-wide: A motif of 7 to 9 highly homologous TCR beta variants was seen as apparently characteristic of ankylosing spondylitis blood. Disease-linked clones were found to be CD8+ and relatively rare in peripheral blood. Matched synovial fluid from ankylosing spondylitis patients was reported to be enriched for disease-linked clones.

The table lists this clonotype with many counts. Its antigen is still unknown. Germline CDR1 and CDR2: SGDLS and YYNGEE. V was shortened by 4 bases and J by 7 bases, with 26 bases between the two germline ends. This CDR3 region has 17 residues. Generation of TCR beta libraries employed quantitative 5'-RACE incorporating molecular barcodes. TCRdb processed the 5' RACE reads anew with MiXCR; each CDR3 protein has one entry. The data contain some 27,000 distinct CDR3 sequences, 5.3% of them singletons. The clonotype comes from a female donor with ankylosing spondylitis or in good health (not recorded which). The chain combines TRBV9 with TRBJ2-5, with D tentatively TRBD1 or TRBD2 (5 bases each). Sequenced input: blood, either unsorted or a sorted T cell fraction (not recorded which). The CDR3 sequence is CASSSQHGTGGSGTQYF. CDR3 in DNA: TGTGCCAGCAGCTCCCAGCATGGGACGGGTGGCTCAGGGACCCAGTACTTC.